This T cell receptor beta chain emerged from a study of early T cells in non-severe SARS-CoV-2 infection. The CDR3 runs to 14 residues. The V end lost 3 bases, the J end lost 7 bases, and 12 bases lay between the germline ends. Germline CDR1 and CDR2: SGHDN and FVKESK. Individual cDNA molecules were tagged with unique molecular identifiers. TCRdb used MiXCR to reprocess the 5' RACE reads, holding one entry per CDR3 protein. The table lists around 92,000 distinct CDR3 sequences, around 10% of them singletons, with 5.1% in the top ten. Many counts were recorded for this clonotype. The genes are TRBV14 and TRBJ1-4; D may be TRBD1 (6 bases). The source is an adult who was a healthcare worker with PCR-confirmed SARS-CoV-2 infection or an uninfected control (not recorded which). The sequenced material came from whole blood. CDR3 coding DNA: TGTGCCAGCAGCCAGCAGGGGATAGGTGAAAAACTGTTTTTT. Translating gives CASSQQGIGEKLFF.